The clone carrying this T cell receptor (beta chain) appeared many times. Antigen: not known. The CDR3 has 11 amino acids. V gave up 3 bases and J gave up 8 bases, with 10 bases separating them. Germline-derived CDR1 and CDR2 are DFQATT and SNEGSKA (reference sequence). Sample time point: newly diagnosed GD, antithyroid drugs for less than 3 months. Generation of the TCR library employed RNA extracted from PBMCs. The data stem from a study of regulatory T cells in long-lasting Graves disease. Study-wide context: Newly diagnosed Graves' patients had taken antithyroid drugs under 3 months.

General study findings and limits: TCR diversity was lower in persistent Graves' patients than in newly diagnosed ones.

Building of the TCR beta libraries involved iRepertoire HTBI primers and Arm-PCR of CDR3 regions. In TCRdb, the multiplex PCR reads were re-called with MiXCR into one record per CDR3 protein. The sample has around 500,000 distinct CDR3 sequences; more than 10% are singletons. The same sample was also studied in work on T cells in Graves' hyperthyroidism and ophthalmopathy.

The clonotype was recovered from a woman aged 25 to 39 with Graves disease. V gene TRBV20-1 combines with J gene TRBJ1-2; D is perhaps TRBD1 (5 bases). The sample consisted of peripheral blood mononuclear cells (PBMCs), taken at new diagnosis, from a patient treated with antithyroid drugs. DNA of the CDR3: TGCAGTGCTAGTGCGAGGGGAGGCTACACCTTC. Encoded protein: CSASARGGYTF.